This T cell receptor beta chain was recorded in a study of T-cell reconstitution after alpha-beta-depleted transplantation in children. CDR1 is SGHVS and CDR2 is FQNEAQ in the germline V gene. Trimming left V 3 bases short and J 1 base short, with 15 bases between. CDR3 length equals 17 residues. Preparing the TCRbeta library involved the use of unique molecular identifiers. TCRdb processed the PCR reads anew with MiXCR; each CDR3 protein has one entry. The table has 900,000 or so distinct CDR3 sequences, about 16% seen once. General observations from the study: Newly generated T cells supplied most T-cell counts and diversity one year post-transplant. Expanded clones from the graft, numbering several hundred, reportedly supplied alpha-beta T cells about two months after transplant.

As for this clonotype: What it binds is not known.

The V and J genes are TRBV7-8 and TRBJ2-2; D perhaps matches TRBD2 (6 bases). The sequencing here drew on PBMCs, mostly from graft donor cells, taken 360 days after TCRalphabeta/CD19-depleted stem cell transplant. This receptor was taken from a male patient between 5 and 17 years old who had a stem cell transplant for acute lymphoblastic leukemia, so the T cells may come from the graft donor. Here the CDR3 reads CASSLGRRGRNTGELFF. The CDR3 DNA reads as TGTGCCAGCAGCTTGGGGAGGAGAGGGAGGAACACCGGGGAGCTGTTTTTT.